Below are 25 T cell receptor beta chains sequenced from a single sample in a study of spatial heterogeneity in lung cancer. One entry per CDR3 protein, called by TCRdb with MiXCR from the 5' RACE reads. The sample holds over 10,000 distinct CDR3 sequences; 5% to 6% are singletons and the top ten take approximately 10%. Study results and caveats: For expanded intratumoral alpha and beta TCRs, counts tracked tumor mutation counts.

No antigen has been identified for these receptors. Time point reported: sample taken at primary tumor resection. The material was lung tumor tissue, obtained at surgery. All receptors come from a female donor with early-stage non-small cell lung cancer.

This clonotype came up many times. The CDR3 sequence is CAWSVLRLDWDNSPLHF. The CDR3 DNA follows: TGTGCCTGGAGTGTACTACGGCTGGACTGGGATAATTCACCCCTCCACTTT. This rearrangement joins TRBV30 to TRBJ1-6; D remains unclear. The length of the CDR3 is 17 residues. The ends were cut back, 0 bases at V and 5 bases at J, with 17 bases in the middle. Germline CDR1 GTSNPN, CDR2 SVGIG (reference sequence).

This clonotype ranks as medium-sized. A much larger clone differs by one base, so this may be a read error. The gene calls are TRBV7-8 and TRBJ2-7; tentatively, D is TRBD2 (6 bases). Germline loops: CDR1 SGHVS, CDR2 FQNEAQ. This CDR3 has 16 residues. Between the trimmed V and J ends, which lost 7 bases and 0 bases, there was a span of 19 bases. CDR3 protein: CASTWAGQGVSYEQYF. The CDR3 DNA sequence: TGTGCCAGCACATGGGCGGGGCAGGGTGTCTCCTACGAGCAGTACTTC.

This clonotype rates as medium-sized. CDR3 protein: CSARDWGGRTAEAFF. The DNA for the CDR3 is TGCAGTGCTAGAGATTGGGGTGGACGGACCGCTGAAGCTTTCTTT. The rearrangement links TRBV20-1 to TRBJ1-1; D is unresolved. Germline V gene data show CDR1 as DFQATT and CDR2 as SNEGSKA (reference sequence). V was shortened by 0 bases and J by 6 bases, with 17 bases between the two germline ends. The CDR3 runs 15 residues.

This clonotype showed up many times. The chain joins TRBV29-1 to TRBJ1-1, with D unclear. Trimming removed 5 bases at V and 8 bases at J, with 18 bases between. The CDR3 has 13 residues. The germline CDR1 and CDR2 sequences are SQVTM and ANQGSEA. The CDR3 DNA reads as TGCAGCGTTCCAAAAATCGGGCAGGCAGAAGCTTTCTTT. Its translation: CSVPKIGQAEAFF.

This clonotype was counted at least ten times. For the CDR3, the DNA is TGCGCCAGCAGCCAAGATCTGGGTTATGAGCAGTTCTTC. This codes for CASSQDLGYEQFF. The chain has TRBV4-1 and TRBJ2-1; D not certain. The CDR3 runs to 13 residues. The ends were cut back, 0 bases at V and 8 bases at J, with 8 bases in the middle. Germline V gene sequence: CDR1 MGHRA, CDR2 YSYEKL.

This clonotype was recorded at least ten times. The V and J genes are TRBV5-1 and TRBJ1-2; no definite D call. Germline-derived CDR1 and CDR2 are SGHRS and YFSETQ. With 4 bases removed from V and 3 bases from J, the gap between germline ends came to 10 bases. CDR3 length equals 13 residues. CDR3 residues: CASSERSYYGYTF. The CDR3 bases are TGCGCCAGCAGCGAAAGGTCCTACTATGGCTACACCTTC.

This clonotype showed up many times. This chain connects TRBV6-1 to TRBJ2-7; 7 bases match TRBD1. V shed 7 bases and J 7 bases; nucleotides not matched to a gene: 7. The CDR3 has 12 amino acids. Germline assignment: CDR1 MNHNS and CDR2 SASEGT. The CDR3 coding sequence is TGTGCCAGCATGACAGGGTTACAGGAGCAGTACTTC. Translation: CASMTGLQEQYF.

CDR3 nucleotide sequence: TGCGCCAGCACCGCAGCGGGAGGGCGTGCAGATACGCAGTATTTT. As protein: CASTAAGGRADTQYF. This rearrangement joins TRBV5-1 to TRBJ2-3; 10 bases are shared with TRBD2. The germline gives CDR1 SGHRS, CDR2 YFSETQ. The trim removed 6 bases at V and 4 bases at J, leaving 8 bases unmatched. The CDR3 runs 15 residues.

This clonotype occurred many times. The chain links TRBV20-1 to TRBJ1-2; D is unclear. Per the germline V gene, CDR1 is DFQATT and CDR2 is SNEGSKA (reference sequence). Trimming took off 6 bases at V and 0 bases at J, with 17 bases between the two ends. This CDR3 spans 15 amino acids. The CDR3 DNA reads TGCAGTGCCCCGGGATATCCTTCTACTAACTATGGCTACACCTTC. This translates into CSAPGYPSTNYGYTF.

This clonotype occurred many times. The V call is TRBV18, the J call TRBJ1-2; D remains ambiguous. Trimming shortened V by 3 bases and J by 5 bases, and 13 bases separated the two germline ends. The CDR3 spans 14 residues. Germline-derived CDR1 and CDR2 are KGHSH and LQKENI. Here the CDR3 DNA reads TGTGCCAGCTCACCCCAGGTTCAGAATTATGGCTACACCTTC. It specifies CASSPQVQNYGYTF.

This clonotype was counted ten times or more. V gene TRBV5-1 combines with J gene TRBJ1-1; TRBD1 matches at 9 bases. The CDR3 sequence is 13 residues long. Trimming took 6 bases from V and 1 from J; bases not matched to a gene: 1. CDR1 is SGHRS, CDR2 YFSETQ, per germline. This chain's CDR3 is CASKTGGNTEAFF. The CDR3 coding sequence is TGCGCCAGCAAGACAGGGGGGAACACTGAAGCTTTCTTT.

This clonotype was seen ten or more times. The chain has TRBV9 and TRBJ1-1; possible D gene TRBD1, 5 bases. This CDR3 region has 15 residues. Trimming shortened V by 0 bases and J by 4 bases, and 13 bases separated the two germline ends. Germline V CDR1 and CDR2: SGDLS, YYNGEE. The CDR3 protein is CASSVGGHGPTEAFF. CDR3 coding DNA: TGTGCCAGCAGCGTAGGGGGCCATGGCCCCACTGAAGCTTTCTTT.

V gene TRBV28 combines with J gene TRBJ1-5; TRBD1 agrees at 8 bases. Trimming took 1 base from V and 6 from J; bases not matched to a gene: 11. The germline CDR1 and CDR2 sequences are MDHEN and SYDVKM. The CDR3 covers 17 residues. As DNA, the CDR3 is TGTGCCAGCAGTTTATCTCTCGGCAGGGGGCAGGGTCAGCCCCAGCATTTT. It is translated as CASSLSLGRGQGQPQHF.

This clonotype was seen many times. This chain connects TRBV4-3 to TRBJ1-6; D uncertain. Trimming cost V 1 base and J 9 bases, with 7 bases left between them. The CDR3 totals 13 residues. In germline, CDR1 is LGHNA, CDR2 YSLEER. The CDR3 DNA reads TGCGCCAGCAGCCAAGTCATCGGTTCACCCCTCCACTTT. Translation gives CASSQVIGSPLHF.

This clonotype qualifies as medium-sized. The gene calls are TRBV7-9 and TRBJ1-1, with a weak D call TRBD1 (6 bases). Per germline, CDR1 SEHNR and CDR2 FQNEAQ (reference sequence). The CDR3 sequence is 13 residues long. Trimming stripped 5 bases from V and 3 bases from J, with 10 bases between. Here the CDR3 reads CASSGGAYTEAFF. The CDR3 nucleotides are TGTGCCAGCAGCGGGGGCGCGTACACTGAAGCTTTCTTT.

The rearrangement uses TRBV15 and TRBJ1-5; D gene unclear. This CDR3 is 14 amino acids long. Trimming shortened V by 1 base and J by 4 bases, and 8 bases separated the two germline ends. Per germline, CDR1 LNHNV and CDR2 YYDKDF (reference sequence). CDR3 in DNA: TGTGCCACCAGCAGAGGGTCCATTAATCAGCCCCAGCATTTT. Residues: CATSRGSINQPQHF.

This clonotype was seen repeatedly, ten times or more. V usage is TRBV10-3 and J usage is TRBJ2-7; D is uncertain. CDR3 length equals 12 residues. The V end lost 3 bases, the J end lost 6 bases, and 9 bases lay between the germline ends. CDR1 and CDR2 (germline): ENHRY, SYGVKD. In nucleotides, the CDR3 is TGTGCCATCAGTGATGTATCCGGCGAGCAGTACTTC. It codes for CAISDVSGEQYF.

By frequency in the sample, this clonotype is medium-sized (0.01 to 0.1%). The chain employs TRBV9 and TRBJ2-3; D is unresolved. Germline lookup yields CDR1 SGDLS and CDR2 YYNGEE. Trimming removed 0 bases at V and 4 bases at J, with 3 bases between. The CDR3 has 12 amino acids. The DNA for the CDR3 is TGTGCCAGCAGCGTAGAGGCAGATACGCAGTATTTT. As protein: CASSVEADTQYF.

In this sample, this clonotype turned up many times. The V call is TRBV20-1, the J call TRBJ1-6, with D uncertain. CDR3 length equals 14 residues. Germline CDR1 reads DFQATT; CDR2 reads SNEGSKA (reference sequence). V gave up 3 bases and J gave up 2 bases, with 8 bases separating them. CDR3 coding DNA: TGCAGTGCTAGGGAGAGGACCTATAATTCACCCCTCCACTTT. It specifies CSARERTYNSPLHF.

By proportion, this clonotype is medium-sized (0.01 to 0.1%). This chain uses TRBV2 with TRBJ2-2; tentatively, D is TRBD2 (6 bases). Germline V gene sequence: CDR1 SNHLY, CDR2 FYNNEI. The CDR3 sequence is 18 residues long. V was trimmed by 4 bases and J by 4 bases, leaving 22 bases between them. This CDR3 is CASSAGPGTWRATGELFF. The CDR3 DNA sequence: TGTGCCAGCAGTGCGGGGCCAGGTACATGGAGGGCCACCGGGGAGCTGTTTTTT.

The CDR3 spells CAWSVNRYTEAFF. Written as DNA, the CDR3 is TGTGCCTGGAGTGTAAACAGGTACACTGAAGCTTTCTTT. The chain employs TRBV30 and TRBJ1-1; D perhaps matches TRBD1 (5 bases). Trimming pared 0 bases from V and 3 bases from J, leaving 8 bases between. This CDR3 contains 13 residues. CDR1 and CDR2 from the germline V gene are GTSNPN and SVGIG (reference sequence).

This clonotype was seen repeatedly, ten times or more. The chain employs TRBV3-1 and TRBJ2-3; D is uncertain. Per germline, CDR1 LGHDT and CDR2 YNNKEL (reference sequence). Trimming shortened V by 4 bases and J by 0 bases, and 8 bases separated the two germline ends. The CDR3 runs to 14 residues. The CDR3 DNA follows: TGTGCCAGCAGCCGAATAGACAGCACAGATACGCAGTATTTT. Residues: CASSRIDSTDTQYF.

This clonotype was seen repeatedly, ten times or more. V usage is TRBV3-1 and J usage is TRBJ2-5; D ambiguous. V lost 1 base and J lost 3, with 12 bases in between. The germline CDR1 and CDR2 sequences are LGHDT and YNNKEL (reference sequence). This CDR3 comprises 15 residues. The CDR3 DNA sequence: TGTGCCAGCAGCCAAGCCGTCCTCGTTGAAGAGACCCAGTACTTC. This translates into CASSQAVLVEETQYF.

The CDR3 spells CASSRTSGGALAKNIQYF. In DNA, the CDR3 is TGTGCCAGCAGTCGGACTAGCGGGGGGGCCCTAGCCAAAAACATTCAGTACTTC. V usage is TRBV12-3 or TRBV12-4 and J usage is TRBJ2-4; 15 nucleotides line up with TRBD2. This CDR3 region has 18 residues. The J segment lost 0 bases and the V segment lost 5 bases, leaving 5 bases of the junction unmatched.

At least ten counts were recorded for this clonotype. The J gene is TRBJ2-3, the V gene TRBV5-1; no definite D call. The germline V gene encodes CDR1 SGHRS and CDR2 YFSETQ. This CDR3 is built from 14 residues. V was shortened by 1 base and J by 2 bases, with 8 bases between the two germline ends. CDR3 loop: CASSLRVVTDTQYF. The CDR3, as DNA: TGCGCCAGCAGCTTGAGGGTAGTCACAGATACGCAGTATTTT.